Below, 5 T cell receptor beta chains from the same sample are listed, as sequenced in a study of cytomegalovirus exposure and HLA in healthy donors. The PCR used 60 Vbeta and 13 Jbeta primers. Sequencing used immunoSEQ multiplex PCR; TCRdb keeps in-frame clones, though not all of them. The sample holds some 200,000 clones, roughly 88% seen once. The source material was PBMCs. Every receptor here comes from a boy between 2 and 10 years old in good health and CMV-seronegative.

This clone has just a few counts. The chain has TRBV27 and TRBJ2-7; D gene ambiguous. The CDR3 is 15 amino acids. V shed 3 bases and J shed 2 bases, with 14 bases lying between them. The V gene's germline CDR1 is MNHEY and CDR2 SMNVEV (reference sequence). The CDR3 is CASSFLRGGPYEQYF. DNA of the CDR3: TGTGCCAGCAGTTTCCTGCGAGGCGGTCCCTACGAGCAGTACTTC.

V usage is TRBV6-1 and J usage is TRBJ1-2; no definite D call. This CDR3 spans 11 amino acids. Germline V gene sequence: CDR1 MNHNS, CDR2 SASEGT. Trimming took 4 bases from V and 7 from J, leaving 7 bases between them. This chain's CDR3 is CASSANIGYTF. For the CDR3, the DNA is TGTGCCAGCAGTGCCAACATTGGCTACACCTTC.

The chain uses TRBV30 and TRBJ2-5; 9 nucleotides line up with TRBD1. The V gene end was trimmed by 0 bases and the J gene end by 7 bases; junction bases not matched to a gene: 6. The CDR3 has 14 amino acids. Looked up from germline, CDR1 is GTSNPN and CDR2 is SVGIG (reference sequence). The CDR3 DNA sequence: TGTGCCTGGAGTGTAGGACAGGGGCCTAGGACCCAGTACTTC. It specifies CAWSVGQGPRTQYF.

The chain employs TRBV11-2 and TRBJ2-5; 8 bases match TRBD2. V lost 1 base, J lost 3 bases, and 10 bases stayed unmatched. The CDR3 sequence is 17 residues long. Germline CDR1 SGHAT, CDR2 FQNNGV. The CDR3 DNA reads as TGTGCCAGCAGCTTAGTGGGTAGCGGGGCTCGAGAAGAGACCCAGTACTTC. This encodes CASSLVGSGAREETQYF.

V and J are TRBV6-7 and TRBJ2-5, with 9 positions matching TRBD2. TRBV6-7 is marked as an open reading frame, function uncertain. CDR3 size: 18 residues. The junction had 13 bases not matched to a gene; V was cut back by 0 bases and J by 5 bases. CDR3 amino acids: CASSYSETQREAQETQYF. The CDR3 DNA sequence: TGTGCCAGCAGTTACTCTGAGACTCAGCGGGAGGCCCAGGAGACCCAGTACTTC.